These 26 T cell receptor beta chains share one sample of origin, sequenced in a study of Ad26.COV2.S vaccination and SARS-CoV-2 variants. As for treatment: around 19 received Ad26.COV2.S at low or high dose, single or two shots; roughly five received placebo; per-sample allocation not given. Sampling happened 63 days after the first vaccine or placebo injection. Some clones are missing from TCRdb's copy, which holds only in-frame ones; the method was immunoSEQ multiplex PCR. The table shows roughly 400,000 clones, with about nine tenths occurring only once. This material consisted of peripheral blood, taken in a trial of Ad26.COV2.S vaccine versus placebo. These receptors came from a person between 18 and 60 years old who received the Ad26.COV2.S COVID-19 vaccine or a placebo.

V and J are TRBV5-1 and TRBJ2-2; TRBD2 might be the D (5 bases). This CDR3 is 16 amino acids long. V lost 4 bases to trimming and J lost 4 bases, with 17 bases between them. Germline CDR1 and CDR2: SGHRS and YFSETQ. CDR3 loop: CASSPDLPGGTGELFF. The CDR3, as DNA: TGCGCCAGCAGCCCGGACTTACCCGGCGGCACCGGGGAGCTGTTTTTT.

V gene TRBV27 combines with J gene TRBJ1-5; the D is unclear. CDR1 and CDR2 (germline): MNHEY, SMNVEV (reference sequence). The CDR3 runs to 14 residues. V was trimmed by 3 bases and J by 1 base, leaving 7 bases between them. CDR3 sequence: CASSFGGSNQPQHF. Written as DNA, the CDR3 is TGTGCCAGCAGTTTTGGAGGGAGCAATCAGCCCCAGCATTTT.

The chain couples TRBV6-5 to TRBJ2-3, with TRBD2 matching over 13 bases. CDR1 is MNHEY and CDR2 is SVGAGI in the germline V gene. The CDR3 totals 14 residues. After removal of 10 bases from V and 1 base from J, the junction contained 2 bases not matched to a gene. DNA for the CDR3: TGTGCCACCACTAGCGGGGGGGGCACAGATACGCAGTATTTT. The encoded protein is CATTSGGGTDTQYF.

The rearrangement links TRBV10-2 to TRBJ1-1, with unresolved D. The CDR3 spans 13 residues. V was clipped by 0 bases and J by 3 bases, with 5 bases between them. The germline gives CDR1 WSHSY, CDR2 SAAADI. The CDR3 coding sequence is TGCGCCAGCAGTGAGTCCCGAGACACTGAAGCTTTCTTT. Translated, it gives CASSESRDTEAFF.

The chain combines TRBV3-1 (or the pseudogene TRBV3-2) with TRBJ2-3; 14 bases line up with TRBD2. CDR1 and CDR2 from the germline V gene are LGHDT and YNNKEL (reference sequence). The CDR3 is 18 residues long. The V segment lost 2 bases and the J segment 3 bases; nucleotides outside the gene matches: 7. For the CDR3, the DNA is TGTGCCAGCAGCCAAATCCTGACTAGCGGGGGGGCTACAGATACGCAGTATTTT. It translates to CASSQILTSGGATDTQYF.

CDR3 DNA: TGTGCCAGCAGCTCCGGGACAGGGGCCCTGAACACTGAAGCTTTCTTT. Protein product: CASSSGTGALNTEAFF. This chain links TRBV5-6 with TRBJ1-1; 10 nucleotides match TRBD1. Trimming removed 3 bases from V and 0 bases from J; junction bases left unmatched: 5. The CDR3 is 16 amino acids. Germline CDR1 SGHDT, CDR2 YYEEEE.

This clone was seen just once. The rearrangement uses TRBV4-2 and TRBJ1-1; D possibly corresponds to TRBD1 (6 bases). This CDR3 is 15 amino acids long. Germline-derived CDR1 and CDR2 are LGHNA and YNFKEQ. Trimming shortened V by 0 bases and J by 0 bases, and 8 bases separated the two germline ends. CDR3 DNA: TGTGCCAGCAGCCAAGATCCAGGGGTGAACACTGAAGCTTTCTTT. It encodes CASSQDPGVNTEAFF.

V usage is TRBV7-2 and J usage is TRBJ2-5; tentative D call: TRBD1 (6 bases). V gave up 1 base and J gave up 2 bases, with 20 bases separating them. This CDR3 spans 18 amino acids. Germline lookup yields CDR1 SGHTA and CDR2 FQGNSA. The CDR3 DNA is TGTGCCAGCAGCTTAGAAAGGTGGTTAACAGGGAAGCAAGAGACCCAGTACTTC. Translating gives CASSLERWLTGKQETQYF.

The chain links TRBV7-8 to TRBJ2-5; 7 nucleotides line up with TRBD1. Unmatched junction bases numbered 9, after V lost 0 bases and J lost 5 bases. Germline V lookup: CDR1 SGHVS, CDR2 FQNEAQ. The CDR3 is 16 residues long. The CDR3 sequence is CASSLAGGLSYETQYF. CDR3 nucleotide sequence: TGTGCCAGCAGCTTAGCAGGGGGCCTTTCCTATGAGACCCAGTACTTC.

The rearrangement joins TRBV6-2 or TRBV6-3 to TRBJ2-7; tentative D call: TRBD1 (7 bases). The V and J ends lost 6 bases and 3 bases respectively, with 15 bases between them. Germline CDR1 is MNHEY and CDR2 is SVGEGT. This CDR3 is 14 amino acids long. Written as DNA, the CDR3 is TGTGCCAGCAGCGTCAGGGGGGATAACTACGAGCAGTACTTC. Protein product: CASSVRGDNYEQYF.

V usage is TRBV6-6 and J usage is TRBJ2-7; TRBD2 agrees at 9 bases. The CDR3 is made up of 15 amino acids. V lost 5 bases, J lost 3 bases, and 8 bases stayed unmatched. CDR1 MNHNY and CDR2 SVGAGI come from the germline V gene (reference sequence). This CDR3 reads CASSDPGGGVYEQYF. CDR3 sequence (DNA): TGTGCCAGCAGTGACCCCGGCGGGGGGGTCTACGAGCAGTACTTC.

The rearrangement uses TRBV14 and TRBJ1-2; D is unresolved. This CDR3 comprises 15 residues. V shed 0 bases and J shed 4 bases, with 12 bases lying between them. The V gene's germline CDR1 is SGHDN and CDR2 FVKESK. DNA of the CDR3: TGTGCCAGCAGCCAAGATCGCAGGAACGCCTATGGCTACACCTTC. Translation: CASSQDRRNAYGYTF.

The table lists this clone with a count of one. The chain employs TRBV4-3 and TRBJ2-1; the match to TRBD2 covers 7 bases. The CDR3 spans 15 residues. Germline CDR1 and CDR2: LGHNA and YSLEER. Trimming took 3 bases from V and 9 from J; bases not matched to a gene: 11. The CDR3 region has the DNA TGCGCCAGCAGCCAGGGGGGGGACTCTTTTATTGAGCAGTTCTTC. Translation gives CASSQGGDSFIEQFF.

The CDR3 reads CASRGEARNTIYF. In DNA, the CDR3 is TGCGCCAGCAGGGGGGAAGCTAGAAACACCATATATTTT. The V call is TRBV5-1, the J call TRBJ1-3; D might be TRBD1 (5 bases). The V and J ends lost 5 bases and 5 bases respectively, with 11 bases between them. Per germline, CDR1 SGHRS and CDR2 YFSETQ. The CDR3 spans 13 residues. The full variable domain, completed using reference TRBV5-1 and TRBJ1-3, is KAGVTQTPRYLIKTRGQQVTLSCSPISGHRSVSWYQQTPGQGLQFLFEYFSETQRNKGNFPGRFSGRQFSNSRSEMNVSTLELGDSALYLCASRGEARNTIYFGEGSWLTVV.

The table lists this clone with a few counts. The chain carries TRBV2 and TRBJ2-7; possibly TRBD1 for D (5 bases). In germline, CDR1 is SNHLY, CDR2 FYNNEI. V shed 7 bases and J shed 3 bases, with 10 bases lying between them. The CDR3 loop spans 12 amino acids. CDR3 protein: CASTPQGYEQYF. The CDR3 nucleotides are TGTGCCAGCACCCCTCAGGGCTACGAGCAGTACTTC.

The chain has TRBV14 and TRBJ1-2; unclear D gene. Germline V CDR1 and CDR2: SGHDN, FVKESK. The CDR3 has 12 residues. Deletions cut 2 bases from V and 4 bases from J, with 5 bases between. The CDR3 nucleotides read TGTGCCAGCAGCCAACGCGCCTATGGCTACACCTTC. It encodes CASSQRAYGYTF.

The chain joins TRBV6-6 to TRBJ2-7; TRBD1 aligns across 7 bases. The CDR3 sequence is 14 residues long. The germline CDR1 and CDR2 sequences are MNHNY and SVGAGI (reference sequence). The trim removed 7 bases at V and 2 bases at J, leaving 8 bases unmatched. Here the CDR3 reads CASNIRDRTYEQYF. As DNA, the CDR3 is TGTGCCAGCAATATCCGGGACAGAACCTACGAGCAGTACTTC.

The chain combines TRBV19 with TRBJ1-1, with D uncertain. Germline V lookup: CDR1 LNHDA, CDR2 SQIVND (reference sequence). Trimming took off 6 bases at V and 2 bases at J, with 13 bases between the two ends. The CDR3 extends over 14 amino acids. The CDR3 region has the DNA TGTGCCAGTAGACTAACAGAACACAACACTGAAGCTTTCTTT. Residues: CASRLTEHNTEAFF.

The genes are TRBV28 and TRBJ1-6; D is ambiguous. Germline assignment: CDR1 MDHEN and CDR2 SYDVKM. The CDR3 spans 13 residues. V was clipped by 2 bases and J by 10 bases, with 9 bases between them. CDR3 sequence: CASSLGFQSPLHF. As DNA, the CDR3 is TGTGCCAGCAGTTTAGGGTTTCAGTCACCCCTCCACTTT.

The gene calls are TRBV4-3 and TRBJ1-6; the D is unclear. This CDR3 has 15 amino acids. Germline V lookup: CDR1 LGHNA, CDR2 YSLEER. Trimming took off 4 bases at V and 7 bases at J, with 14 bases between the two ends. The chain's CDR3 is CASSRQDLPNSPLHF. CDR3 bases: TGCGCCAGCAGCCGTCAGGATCTCCCAAATTCACCCCTCCACTTT.

The genes are TRBV7-9 and TRBJ1-5, with D perhaps TRBD1 (6 bases). V was pared by 4 bases and J by 0 bases, with 10 bases between. The CDR3 length is 15 residues. CDR1 is SEHNR, CDR2 FQNEAQ, per germline (reference sequence). CDR3 amino acids: CASSSDRYSNQPQHF. CDR3 bases: TGTGCCAGCAGCTCGGACAGATATAGCAATCAGCCCCAGCATTTT.

The chain couples TRBV19 to TRBJ2-7; 9 bases agree with TRBD1. The CDR3 is made up of 13 amino acids. V lost 4 bases, J lost 4 bases, and 2 bases stayed unmatched. The germline V gene has CDR1 LNHDA and CDR2 SQIVND (reference sequence). CDR3 residues: CASSTDRGYEQYF. The DNA for the CDR3 is TGTGCCAGTAGTACCGACAGGGGGTACGAGCAGTACTTC.

This clone was detected only once. The gene calls are TRBV27 and TRBJ2-3; D remains ambiguous. With 3 bases removed from V and 0 bases from J, the gap between germline ends came to 7 bases. Germline V gene lookup returns CDR1 MNHEY and CDR2 SMNVEV (reference sequence). This CDR3 spans 14 amino acids. CDR3 DNA: TGTGCCAGCAGTTTTAGACAAAGCACAGATACGCAGTATTTT. Translation gives CASSFRQSTDTQYF.

The chain recombines TRBV6-2 or TRBV6-3 with TRBJ1-5, with 7 bases matching TRBD1. The germline V gene has CDR1 MNHEY and CDR2 SVGEGT. With 5 bases clipped from V and 7 bases from J, the junction kept 11 bases outside the gene matches. The CDR3 has 15 residues. Here the CDR3 reads CASSPFRGYDQPQHF. The CDR3 region has the DNA TGTGCCAGCAGTCCCTTCAGGGGGTACGACCAGCCCCAGCATTTT.

The rearrangement joins TRBV7-6 to TRBJ1-4, with TRBD1 matching over 7 bases. The germline V gene encodes CDR1 SGHVS and CDR2 FNYEAQ. The junction had 5 bases not matched to a gene; V was cut back by 1 base and J by 3 bases. This CDR3 is built from 16 residues. CDR3: CASSLGTGASNEKLFF. CDR3 in DNA: TGTGCCAGCAGCTTAGGAACAGGGGCGTCTAATGAAAAACTGTTTTTT. Combining the CDR3 with reference TRBV7-6 and TRBJ1-4 gives the whole variable domain GAGVSQSPRYKVTKRGQDVALRCDPISGHVSLYWYRQALGQGPEFLTYFNYEAQQDKSGLPNDRFSAERPEGSISTLTIQRTEQRDSAMYRCASSLGTGASNEKLFFGSGTQLSVL.

This chain uses TRBV6-5 with TRBJ2-7; 9 positions agree with TRBD1. J lost 5 bases, V lost 7 bases, and 9 bases had no gene match. Germline CDR1 MNHEY, CDR2 SVGAGI. The CDR3 has 14 residues. The DNA of the CDR3 is TGTGCCAGCACAGAGGGACAGGGTTTTCACGAGCAGTACTTC. Translation gives CASTEGQGFHEQYF.